The source of this T cell receptor beta chain is a study of blood T cell repertoires in COVID-19. Those who participated ranged in age from about 18 to 89 years and resided in 20 to 25 US areas. Donors in Cohort 3 counted as recovered after two negative PCRs, clearance, or symptom resolution. Germline-derived CDR1 and CDR2 are LGHNA and YNFKEQ. The CDR3 has 13 amino acids. Trimming cost V 3 bases and J 2 bases; bases outside gene matches: 1. Measured with immunoSEQ multiplex PCR; TCRdb has only the in-frame clones, and not every one. The data hold 250,000 to 300,000 clones, with roughly 89% observed a single time.

The chain has TRBV4-2 and TRBJ2-7; 7 bases fit TRBD1. The source material was PBMCs or T cells enriched from blood (not recorded which). The TCR was taken from a woman in her thirties or forties who had recovered from COVID-19. The CDR3 region is CASSQGQTYEQYF. The CDR3 DNA follows: TGTGCCAGCAGCCAGGGACAGACCTACGAGCAGTACTTC.